This is a list of T cell receptor beta chains from one sample in a study of early T cells in non-severe SARS-CoV-2 infection. In TCRdb, the 5' RACE reads were re-called with MiXCR into one record per CDR3 protein. The profile shows fewer than 130,000 distinct CDR3 sequences, roughly an eighth of them singletons. This specimen consisted of whole blood, obtained at baseline. The receptors shown here come from an adult who was a healthcare worker with PCR-confirmed SARS-CoV-2 infection or an uninfected control (not recorded which). The CDR3 runs from the conserved cysteine through the conserved F or W.

j_gene: TRBJ1-1; len: 16; v_gene: TRBV9; CDR3aa: CASSVLSGTGNTEAFF
j_gene: TRBJ2-7; len: 13; v_gene: TRBV25-1; CDR3aa: CASRARDDWEQYF
j_gene: TRBJ2-7; len: 13; v_gene: TRBV5-5; CDR3aa: CASSPDTIYEQYF
j_gene: TRBJ2-3; len: 16; v_gene: TRBV20-1; CDR3aa: CSARDLSSWSTDTQYF
j_gene: TRBJ2-1; len: 17; v_gene: TRBV7-2; CDR3aa: CASSLAPLAPRYNEQFF
j_gene: TRBJ2-1; len: 17; v_gene: TRBV2; CDR3aa: CASNVPDRGVSYNEQFF
j_gene: TRBJ2-7; len: 15; v_gene: TRBV7-6; CDR3aa: CASSLAGQGAIEQYF
j_gene: TRBJ2-1; len: 19; v_gene: TRBV28; CDR3aa: CASSPHRTRGYSSYNEQFF
j_gene: TRBJ2-1; len: 18; v_gene: TRBV29-1; CDR3aa: CSVARLWREGSSYNEQFF
j_gene: TRBJ1-5; len: 16; v_gene: TRBV20-1; CDR3aa: CSARDLGTPKNQPQHF
j_gene: TRBJ2-3; len: 14; v_gene: TRBV7-3; CDR3aa: CASSPGYSRDTQYF
j_gene: TRBJ1-6; len: 15; v_gene: TRBV11-1; CDR3aa: CASSLTLSNGSPLHF
j_gene: TRBJ1-1; len: 14; v_gene: TRBV12-3/TRBV12-4; CDR3aa: CASSPRPGNWEAFF
j_gene: TRBJ2-1; len: 15; v_gene: TRBV7-6; CDR3aa: CASRSPGQGANEQFF
j_gene: TRBJ2-7; len: 17; v_gene: TRBV7-2; CDR3aa: CASSPTSPSGSSYEQYF
j_gene: TRBJ1-1; len: 14; v_gene: TRBV7-3; CDR3aa: CASSPGQGLTEAFF
j_gene: TRBJ2-7; len: 14; v_gene: TRBV20-1; CDR3aa: CSATGLAGSYEQYF
j_gene: TRBJ2-1; len: 16; v_gene: TRBV6-2/TRBV6-3; CDR3aa: CASSYAGLAGVNEQFF
j_gene: TRBJ2-7; len: 15; v_gene: TRBV7-9; CDR3aa: CASSPAGTGRNEQYF
j_gene: TRBJ2-1; len: 16; v_gene: TRBV7-2; CDR3aa: CASRLSGTSGYNEQFF
j_gene: TRBJ1-1; len: 12; v_gene: TRBV29-1; CDR3aa: CSVDDRNTEAFF
j_gene: TRBJ2-3; len: 15; v_gene: TRBV30; CDR3aa: CAWSPGTGSTDTQYF
j_gene: TRBJ1-1; len: 12; v_gene: TRBV7-6; CDR3aa: CASSPINTEAFF
j_gene: TRBJ2-3; len: 13; v_gene: TRBV5-1; CDR3aa: CASSLLGTDTQYF
j_gene: TRBJ2-1; len: 15; v_gene: TRBV6-6; CDR3aa: CASSYSQGRHNEQFF
j_gene: TRBJ2-1; len: 13; v_gene: TRBV11-2; CDR3aa: CASSLSLGNEQFF
j_gene: TRBJ2-2; len: 16; v_gene: TRBV25-1; CDR3aa: CASSSGTGLLTGELFF
j_gene: TRBJ1-1; len: 13; v_gene: TRBV4-1; CDR3aa: CASSQGSSPEAFF
j_gene: TRBJ2-5; len: 14; v_gene: TRBV12-3/TRBV12-4; CDR3aa: CASSPREGRETQYF
j_gene: TRBJ1-5; len: 13; v_gene: TRBV6-5; CDR3aa: CASSQSRDQPQHF
j_gene: TRBJ2-5; len: 16; v_gene: TRBV2; CDR3aa: CASSSNPGHPQETQYF
j_gene: TRBJ2-2; len: 17; v_gene: TRBV7-3; CDR3aa: CASSAPPGTANTGELFF
j_gene: TRBJ1-2; len: 16; v_gene: TRBV20-1; CDR3aa: CSARTGQGAANYGYTF
j_gene: TRBJ1-5; len: 13; v_gene: TRBV6-5; CDR3aa: CASSTGASQPQHF
j_gene: TRBJ2-2; len: 14; v_gene: TRBV5-4; CDR3aa: CASSLAAGSGELFF
j_gene: TRBJ1-2; len: 14; v_gene: TRBV20-1; CDR3aa: CSAREVGRDYGYTF
j_gene: TRBJ2-7; len: 12; v_gene: TRBV6-6; CDR3aa: CASSYSEYEQYF
j_gene: TRBJ1-1; len: 17; v_gene: TRBV4-1; CDR3aa: CASSPHQPRGPNTEAFF
j_gene: TRBJ2-3; len: 16; v_gene: TRBV3-1; CDR3aa: CASSQGRDHSTDTQYF
j_gene: TRBJ2-1; len: 14; v_gene: TRBV12-3/TRBV12-4; CDR3aa: CASRSTSAPDEQFF
j_gene: TRBJ2-3; len: 11; v_gene: TRBV20-1; CDR3aa: CSAYHGDTQYF
j_gene: TRBJ1-1; len: 15; v_gene: TRBV5-4; CDR3aa: CASSGQGGLSTEAFF
j_gene: TRBJ1-6; len: 14; v_gene: TRBV28; CDR3aa: CASSFGGQNAPLHF
j_gene: TRBJ1-1; len: 15; v_gene: TRBV14; CDR3aa: CASSQDLAQGTEAFF
j_gene: TRBJ2-1; len: 15; v_gene: TRBV20-1; CDR3aa: CSAARGLETYNEQFF
j_gene: TRBJ2-3; len: 14; v_gene: TRBV20-1; CDR3aa: CSASLAGVADTQYF
j_gene: TRBJ2-7; len: 13; v_gene: TRBV9; CDR3aa: CASSVAGSGEQYF
j_gene: TRBJ1-3; len: 14; v_gene: TRBV12-3/TRBV12-4; CDR3aa: CASSIHRVTNTIYF
j_gene: TRBJ2-1; len: 13; v_gene: TRBV24-1; CDR3aa: CATSDFGGNEQFF
j_gene: TRBJ2-5; len: 12; v_gene: TRBV29-1; CDR3aa: CSGGDAQETQYF
j_gene: TRBJ2-7; len: 15; v_gene: TRBV4-1; CDR3aa: CASSQEPSGIYEQYF
j_gene: TRBJ2-5; len: 17; v_gene: TRBV3-1; CDR3aa: CASSQDPPGTAFRTQYF
j_gene: TRBJ2-2; len: 14; v_gene: TRBV29-1; CDR3aa: CSAPSGRGTGELFF